Listed below are T cell receptor beta chains from one sample, sequenced in a study of blood T cell repertoires in COVID-19. TCRdb's copy holds only in-frame clones and misses some; the assay was immunoSEQ multiplex PCR. The data contain around 50,000 clones, roughly 91% of them singletons. Sequenced material: peripheral blood. These receptors originate from a human donor in a cohort sampled during active COVID-19. Each CDR3 is given with its conserved first and last residue. A D gene is named only where the DNA matches it firmly. A row's size may be missing; if present it is once, few, many or a size class.

size | J | V | D | DNA | CDR3
NA | TRBJ1-2 | TRBV5-8 | NA | TGTGCCAGCAGCTTGGGAGTTACTAACTATGGCTACACCTTC | CASSLGVTNYGYTF
NA | TRBJ2-1 | TRBV5-1 | NA | TGCGCCAGCAGCACCCTGGACAGTCTATTCAGGTTCTTC | CASSTLDSLFRFF
NA | TRBJ2-7 | TRBV6-2/TRBV6-3 | TRBD2 | TGTGCCAGCAGTTACTCAGCGGGAGGCTACGAGCAGTACTTC | CASSYSAGGYEQYF
once | TRBJ1-3 | TRBV11-2 | NA | TGTGCCAGCAGCTTGGACAGCTACTCTGGAAACACCATATATTTT | CASSLDSYSGNTIYF
NA | TRBJ1-1 | TRBV4-1 | TRBD1 | TGCGCCAGCAGCCAGGACGGACAGGGATGGACTGAAGCTTTCTTT | CASSQDGQGWTEAFF
NA | TRBJ2-2 | TRBV7-8 | NA | TGTGCCAGCAGCTCTACTGCGAGCACCGGGGAGCTGTTTTTT | CASSSTASTGELFF
NA | TRBJ2-1 | TRBV27 | TRBD2 | TGTGCCAGCAGTTCTCGGGATAGCGGGGTAACCTCCTACAATGAGCAGTTCTTC | CASSSRDSGVTSYNEQFF
NA | TRBJ2-3 | TRBV11-2 | TRBD1 | TGTGCCAGCAGCTTAGGTCCGGGACAGGGGACAGATACGCAGTATTTT | CASSLGPGQGTDTQYF
once | TRBJ2-1 | TRBV3-1/TRBV3-2 | NA | TGTGCCAGCAGCACCCTGGGTCGGGGGGCCGGTGAGCAGTTCTTC | CASSTLGRGAGEQFF
NA | TRBJ1-5 | TRBV28 | NA | TGTGCCAGCACCTCTAGGCCCCATCAGCCCCAGCATTTT | CASTSRPHQPQHF
NA | TRBJ2-3 | TRBV5-6 | NA | TGTGCCAGCAGCGGGGGCGGCACAGATACGCAGTATTTT | CASSGGGTDTQYF
NA | TRBJ1-1 | TRBV2 | TRBD1 | TGTGCCAGTTACAGGGGGCCGCGGACTGAAGCTTTCTTT | CASYRGPRTEAFF
NA | TRBJ2-7 | TRBV5-1 | NA | TGCGCCAGCAGCTTGTTTTCCGGCAGAGGCTACGAGCAGTACTTC | CASSLFSGRGYEQYF
once | TRBJ1-3 | TRBV28 | NA | TGTGCCAGCAGTTTACCCTCAGGGGCGTCTGGAAACACCATATATTTT | CASSLPSGASGNTIYF
NA | TRBJ2-6 | TRBV4-1 | TRBD2 | TGCGCCAGCAGCCAAGATCCCGGGGGGGGCTCGGGTATCCCCCCTGGGGCCAACGTCCTGACTTTC | CASSQDPGGGSGIPPGANVLTF
once | TRBJ2-3 | TRBV19 | NA | TGTGCCACCTCCAGGGGATTTGGAGATACGCAGTATTTT | CATSRGFGDTQYF
NA | TRBJ2-2 | TRBV10-2 | NA | TGCGCGACGGGGAGGCAACCCACCGGGGAGCTGTTTTTT | CATGRQPTGELFF
NA | TRBJ2-1 | TRBV29-1 | TRBD2 | TGCAGCGCCACCAAGACTAGCGGCTACAATGAGCAGTTCTTC | CSATKTSGYNEQFF
NA | TRBJ2-1 | TRBV12-3/TRBV12-4 | NA | TGTGCCAGCAAACCCAGGGTGTACAATGAGCAGTTCTTC | CASKPRVYNEQFF
NA | TRBJ2-1 | TRBV7-6 | NA | TGTGCCAGCAGCGGGGCGGGGAAGTTTGCCTACAATGAGCAGTTCTTC | CASSGAGKFAYNEQFF
NA | TRBJ2-1 | TRBV6-5 | NA | TGTGCCAGCCGATCGGGGGACTCCTACAATGAGCAGTTCTTC | CASRSGDSYNEQFF
once | TRBJ1-1 | TRBV10-2 | TRBD1 | TGCGCCAGCAGTGAGCGACAGGGGCTATTCGCTGAAGCTTTCTTT | CASSERQGLFAEAFF